This is a list of T cell receptor beta chains from one sample in a study of CD4+ T cells in melanoma. Generated by immunoSEQ multiplex PCR, the TCRdb table keeps only in-frame clones and is missing some. This table has some 150,000 clones, roughly 91% appearing once. These receptors all stem from a human donor with melanoma. Each CDR3 is given with its conserved first and last residue. The D gene is left open where the match is weak. For some rows the clone size is stated as once, few or many, or as a class when expanded; others skip it.

TGTGCCAGTAGTCCAGGGATTACGGCCATTCAGTACTTC	CASSPGITAIQYF	.	.	TRBV19	TRBJ2-4
TGCAGTGCTGGCCGGGCTGAAGCTTTCTTT	CSAGRAEAFF	.	.	TRBV20-1	TRBJ1-1
TGCGCCAGCTGGGGGACTAGCGGCTCGAACTCCAACTACGAGCAGTACTTC	CASWGTSGSNSNYEQYF	few	TRBD2	TRBV10-2	TRBJ2-7
TGTGCCAGCCACGAAGAGGGACAGGGGGCTTCTGGCTACACCTTC	CASHEEGQGASGYTF	few	TRBD1	TRBV2	TRBJ1-2
TGTGCCTGGAGTGACGGACAGTCCTATAATTCACCCCTCCACTTT	CAWSDGQSYNSPLHF	.	.	TRBV30	TRBJ1-6
TGTGCCAGTAGTTTTCGGGACACTGAAGCTTTCTTT	CASSFRDTEAFF	.	.	TRBV19	TRBJ1-1
TGTGCCTGGAGTGTATCTGGGGCCAACGTCCTGACTTTC	CAWSVSGANVLTF	.	.	TRBV30	TRBJ2-6
TGTGCCAGCAGCGTAGGACAGAAAGCCCCCTCTGGGGCCAACGTCCTGACTTTC	CASSVGQKAPSGANVLTF	.	.	TRBV9	TRBJ2-6
TGTGCCAGCAGTGTCGGGCCGCGCTATGGCTACACCTTC	CASSVGPRYGYTF	.	.	TRBV2	TRBJ1-2
TGTGCCAGTGCAGACCGGGGGGGCCTGGATACGCAGTATTTT	CASADRGGLDTQYF	.	TRBD2	TRBV6-4	TRBJ2-3
TGTGCCAGCAGCTTGGACAGGCCGCCCTACGAGCAGTACTTC	CASSLDRPPYEQYF	.	.	TRBV5-6	TRBJ2-7
TGTGCCAGTAAAGAGGGGGGGGCCGCTACGCAGTATTTT	CASKEGGAATQYF	.	.	TRBV19	TRBJ2-3
TGTGCCAGCAGCTTTCACGGGACAGTCCACTTTAACTCTGGAAACACCATATATTTT	CASSFHGTVHFNSGNTIYF	.	TRBD1	TRBV7-3	TRBJ1-3
TGTGCCAGCAGCGTAGTAGGTACTAGCGTACAAGAGACCCAGTACTTC	CASSVVGTSVQETQYF	.	TRBD2	TRBV9	TRBJ2-5
TGTGCCAGCAGCTCCGCCGCGTCGGGCAACTACGAGCAGTACTTC	CASSSAASGNYEQYF	.	.	TRBV11-2	TRBJ2-7
TGTGCCAGTAGTATCGGGGGGGCCAATCAGCCCCAGCATTTT	CASSIGGANQPQHF	once	.	TRBV19	TRBJ1-5
TGTGCCAGCTCACCCGGAGACAGCCGAGACACCATATATTTT	CASSPGDSRDTIYF	.	.	TRBV18	TRBJ1-3
TGTGCCAGCAAAGGGGTTATAAGCCAAGAGACCCAGTACTTC	CASKGVISQETQYF	.	.	TRBV2	TRBJ2-5
TGTGCCTGGAGTGTAGGTCAGGGAGTGGAAAAACTGTTTTTT	CAWSVGQGVEKLFF	.	.	TRBV30	TRBJ1-4
TGCGCCAGCAGCCTACTGAAAGCGGGGGGTTCGGGGAATGAGCAGTTCTTC	CASSLLKAGGSGNEQFF	.	TRBD2	TRBV5-1	TRBJ2-1
TGTGCCAGCAGCCTTGGACAGCCGAACACTGAAGCTTTCTTT	CASSLGQPNTEAFF	.	.	TRBV11-2	TRBJ1-1
TGTGCCAGCAGTTGGGGTAGGGGTGCTGTCGGAGAGCAGTACTTC	CASSWGRGAVGEQYF	.	.	TRBV6-5	TRBJ2-7
TGTGCCATCAAAAGACAGGGTGGCACTGAAGCTTTCTTT	CAIKRQGGTEAFF	.	TRBD1	TRBV10-3	TRBJ1-1
TGTGCCAGCAGTTTCGGGACCTCGACGCAGTATTTT	CASSFGTSTQYF	.	.	TRBV6-5	TRBJ2-3
TGTGCCAGCTCACCACCGACTAGCGGGGGGTACAATGAGCAGTTCTTC	CASSPPTSGGYNEQFF	.	TRBD2	TRBV18	TRBJ2-1
TGTGCCACCAGCAGAGCTCGAGCGAACACCGGGGAGCTGTTTTTT	CATSRARANTGELFF	once	.	TRBV15	TRBJ2-2
TGTGCCAGCAGTGTTTCTCACTATGGCTACACCTTC	CASSVSHYGYTF	few	.	TRBV2	TRBJ1-2
TGCGCCAGCAGCTTGGTACCGGACAATGAGCAGTTCTTC	CASSLVPDNEQFF	.	.	TRBV5-1	TRBJ2-1
TGTGCCAGCAGCGCGACCGGGGTTGACGGTCCGCCGTTCTTC	CASSATGVDGPPFF	.	.	TRBV11-1	TRBJ2-1
TGTGCCTGGAGGGGTCGCACCAGGACCGGGGAGCTGTTTTTT	CAWRGRTRTGELFF	.	.	TRBV30	TRBJ2-2
TGTGCCAGCAGCCAAGAGGCAGGGCTTGGTGAAGCTTTCTTT	CASSQEAGLGEAFF	.	.	TRBV7-3	TRBJ1-1
TGTGCCAGCAGCCCATCAAGGGCAGGTAACACTGAAGCTTTCTTT	CASSPSRAGNTEAFF	.	.	TRBV14	TRBJ1-1
TGTGCCCCCAGCTGCTTAAGGCAGGGTCATCGGCCCCAGCATTTT	CAPSCLRQGHRPQHF	.	.	TRBV6-5	TRBJ1-5
TGTGCCTGGAGAGGTCGGAGGGGGTGGGACTCAGAGACCCAGTACTTC	CAWRGRRGWDSETQYF	.	.	TRBV30	TRBJ2-5
TGTGCCAGCTCACAACGGACAGGGATGAACACTGAAGCTTTCTTT	CASSQRTGMNTEAFF	.	TRBD1	TRBV18	TRBJ1-1
TGCGCCAGCAGCTTACCTAGCGGGGGAGCCACAGATACGCAGTATTTT	CASSLPSGGATDTQYF	.	TRBD2	TRBV5-1	TRBJ2-3
TGTGCCAGCAGTGCGAACCAGGAGCAGTACTTC	CASSANQEQYF	.	.	TRBV6-1	TRBJ2-7
TGTGCCAGCAGCTTAGACCGGGGGGCCCACAATGAGCAGTTCTTC	CASSLDRGAHNEQFF	.	.	TRBV7-2	TRBJ2-1
TGCGCCAGCGGGACAGGGAGTGAAGCAGGTGAAAAACTGTTTTTT	CASGTGSEAGEKLFF	.	TRBD1	TRBV5-1	TRBJ1-4
TGTGCCATCAGTGAGTCGGGGGGGTCCTGGGAGGCGCCCCTCCACTTT	CAISESGGSWEAPLHF	once	.	TRBV10-3	TRBJ1-6
TGTGCCAGCAGCCAGCCGCCCTCCGGGACCGATTATAATGAGCAGTTCTTC	CASSQPPSGTDYNEQFF	.	.	TRBV4-2	TRBJ2-1
TGTGCCAGCAGCCCCACCGGGGGGGTGGGATACAATGAGCAGTTCTTC	CASSPTGGVGYNEQFF	.	TRBD2	TRBV7-8	TRBJ2-1
TGTGCCAGCAGCCCGCGGCTGGGATCGGCAGATACGCAGTATTTT	CASSPRLGSADTQYF	.	.	TRBV2	TRBJ2-3
TGTGCCAGCAGCTTGATCCAGGACCAGACAGATACGCAGTATTTT	CASSLIQDQTDTQYF	.	.	TRBV5-6	TRBJ2-3
TGTGCCAGCAGTGTCGGGACTAGGCAAGAGACCCAGTACTTC	CASSVGTRQETQYF	.	TRBD2	TRBV2	TRBJ2-5